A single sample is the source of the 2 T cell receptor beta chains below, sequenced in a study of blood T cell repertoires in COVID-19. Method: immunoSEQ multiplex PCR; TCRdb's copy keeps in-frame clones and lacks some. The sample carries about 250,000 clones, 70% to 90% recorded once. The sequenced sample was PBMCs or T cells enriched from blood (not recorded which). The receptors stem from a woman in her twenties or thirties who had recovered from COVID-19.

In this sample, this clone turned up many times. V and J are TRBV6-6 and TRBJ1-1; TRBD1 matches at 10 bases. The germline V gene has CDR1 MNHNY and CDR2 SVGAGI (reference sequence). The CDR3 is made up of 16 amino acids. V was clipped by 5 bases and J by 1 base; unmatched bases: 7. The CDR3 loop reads CASSHDRGQGNTEAFF. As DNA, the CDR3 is TGTGCCAGCAGTCACGACAGGGGGCAAGGGAACACTGAAGCTTTCTTT.

The CDR3 is CASSPRPFRERGTGGNTIYF. The CDR3 DNA sequence: TGTGCCAGTTCTCCGAGGCCTTTTAGGGAAAGGGGGACGGGGGGAAACACCATATATTTT. The V gene is TRBV21-1, the J gene TRBJ1-3; the listed D gene, TRBD1, was not tested against the DNA. TRBV21-1 is marked as a pseudogene. The CDR3 extends over 20 amino acids.